This T cell receptor beta chain was sequenced during a study of Graves' ophthalmopathy and Graves' hyperthyroidism. Study-wide results and limits: With a specificity of 72.22% and a sensitivity of roughly 71%, the model predicted ophthalmopathy progression.

The TCR beta CDR3 regions underwent amplification from RNA transcripts. After a first-round RT-PCR with HTBI primers, a second-round multiplex PCR was run. MiXCR was run by TCRdb on the multiplex PCR reads, yielding one entry per CDR3 protein. The data show some 750,000 distinct CDR3 sequences, around 40% seen once. Diagnosis relied on clinical symptoms, serum thyroxine, TRAb, thyroid ultrasound and orbital computed tomography. This CDR3 region has 12 residues. Germline CDR1 and CDR2: DFQATT and SNEGSKA (reference sequence). About this clonotype itself: Its antigen is still unknown.

The sequence came from an adult man with Graves' ophthalmopathy. This chain joins TRBV20-1 and TRBJ2-5, with TRBD1 as a possible D gene (7 bases). Specimen: peripheral blood. CDR3 DNA: TGCAGCGGAGGGGGCGCACAAGAGACCCAGTACTTC. Translating gives CSGGGAQETQYF.